Reported below is one TCR beta chain. There are a few counts of this clonotype. The antigen it binds to is not known. One base away there is no much larger clone; base qualities are not given. Library generation was performed with 5' RACE. TCRdb names Illumina HiSeq 2500 as the instrument used. A second PCR of about 6 to 12 cycles was run with a J-beta primer mix and a sample-barcoded 5' primer. A unique molecular identifier was introduced onto each TCR beta cDNA molecule by a template-switch 5' adaptor carrying 12 random nucleotides. Each sample yielded at least 2.5 million CDR3-containing paired-end reads. The Mint cDNA synthesis kit, primed by a TRBC-specific oligonucleotide, was used to synthesize first-strand cDNA from all RNA. Following uracil-DNA glycosylase treatment, a first 18-cycle PCR with universal primers M1SS and BC2_uni_R was performed on all cDNA. The paper's processing steps were these. Each sample was normalized by randomly selecting 1 million high-quality reads, each carrying a distinct molecular identifier. Instead of being binned into consensus sequences, reads with shared molecular identifiers were discarded. CDR3 identification, clonotype clustering and error correction used MiTCR with a Q25 quality threshold and the strictest error-elimination algorithm. A nonparametric unseen species model with Euler transformation was used to estimate a lower bound on total TCR beta diversity. Using fastp at Q25 and MiXCR, TCRdb reprocessed the public reads and kept productive beta chains. Merged by CDR3 protein, the rows form single entries marked with the most common genes and DNA. The V and J calls were determined by TCRdb, not by the authors. The table for this sample lists more than 800,000 distinct CDR3 sequences; 29% of them were counted only once. Clones ranked in the top ten supply approximately 15% of the sample.

The junction carries 7 bases between V and J, which are trimmed by 2 bases and 2 bases respectively. CDR1 MNHEY and CDR2 SVGAGI were looked up in the germline V gene. From the cysteine up to the phenylalanine, the CDR3 has a length of 15 residues. CDR3 DNA only is kept here, 45 bases in frame from base 1. The sample belongs to a study of blood T cells in healthy people across ages (dated by TCRdb to between 2014 and 2016). For context, the study as a whole: In model experiments, roughly one uniquely barcoded TCR beta cDNA molecule per two T cells was captured by template switching. The study measured age-related changes in TCR beta repertoire diversity using deep sequencing normalized with unique cDNA molecular identifiers. The donors were split into four age groups: young (average roughly 15 years), middle-aged (about 40), aged (approximately 60) and long-lived (about 82). To avoid experimental bias, donors of different ages were spread randomly across the sequencing lanes. Using the same blood draw, the study looked at two additional independent replicas of 1 million unique cDNA reads for two donors, one aged 18 to 30 and the other aged 80 or older.

The roughly 37 donors, aged about 6 to 95 years, were systemically healthy Caucasian individuals from Russia. About 9.6 milliliters of peripheral blood were collected from each donor into EDTA-treated Vacutainer tubes. Ficoll-Paque density-gradient centrifugation was used to isolate PBMCs, with at least 6.5 million per sample. Trizol reagent was used to extract total RNA from PBMCs, with at least 6 micrograms per sample. For every donor, flow cytometry on a PBMC aliquot measured the percentage of naive CD45RAhigh/CD27high T cells. Findings and caveats that apply to the study as a whole: Since profiling was done on bulk unsorted PBMCs, naive and antigen-experienced compartments could not be conclusively compared. Donor CMV infection status was unknown, potentially confounding age-related changes in expanded clonotypes. There was a strong correlation between observed TCR beta diversity and the percentage of naive T cells measured by flow cytometry. Total diversity estimates from one million sequenced T cells were considered lower bounds and underestimates. Compared with the aged group, more naive CD4+ T cells, fewer expanded clones and increased TCR diversity were shown by the long-lived group, suggesting age selection. As age increased, observed TCR beta diversity per million T cells dropped in a roughly linear way, and a significant reduction was already evident by age 40.

Sequencing was performed on blood. The V gene is TRBV6-5 and the J gene is TRBJ1-6, with the D gene uncertain. This clonotype originated in a woman aged 80 or older in good health. The CDR3 reads CASSYDRAYNSPLHF. Read as DNA, the sequence is TGTGCCAGCAGTTACGACCGGGCCTATAATTCACCCCTCCACTTT.